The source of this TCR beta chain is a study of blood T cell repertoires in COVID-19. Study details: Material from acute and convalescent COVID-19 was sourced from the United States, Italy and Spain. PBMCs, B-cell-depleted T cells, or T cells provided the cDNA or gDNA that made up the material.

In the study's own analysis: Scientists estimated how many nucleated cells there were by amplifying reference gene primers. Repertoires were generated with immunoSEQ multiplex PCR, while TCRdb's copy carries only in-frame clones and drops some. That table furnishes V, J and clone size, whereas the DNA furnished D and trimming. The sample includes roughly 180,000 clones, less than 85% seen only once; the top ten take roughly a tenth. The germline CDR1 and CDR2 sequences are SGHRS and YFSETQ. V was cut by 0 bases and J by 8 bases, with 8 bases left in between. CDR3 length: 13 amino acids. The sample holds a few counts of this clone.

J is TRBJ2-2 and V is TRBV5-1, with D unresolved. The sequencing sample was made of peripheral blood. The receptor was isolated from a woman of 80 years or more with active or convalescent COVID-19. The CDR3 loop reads CASSLVSEGELFF. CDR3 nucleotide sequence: TGCGCCAGCAGCTTGGTGTCCGAGGGGGAGCTGTTTTTT.